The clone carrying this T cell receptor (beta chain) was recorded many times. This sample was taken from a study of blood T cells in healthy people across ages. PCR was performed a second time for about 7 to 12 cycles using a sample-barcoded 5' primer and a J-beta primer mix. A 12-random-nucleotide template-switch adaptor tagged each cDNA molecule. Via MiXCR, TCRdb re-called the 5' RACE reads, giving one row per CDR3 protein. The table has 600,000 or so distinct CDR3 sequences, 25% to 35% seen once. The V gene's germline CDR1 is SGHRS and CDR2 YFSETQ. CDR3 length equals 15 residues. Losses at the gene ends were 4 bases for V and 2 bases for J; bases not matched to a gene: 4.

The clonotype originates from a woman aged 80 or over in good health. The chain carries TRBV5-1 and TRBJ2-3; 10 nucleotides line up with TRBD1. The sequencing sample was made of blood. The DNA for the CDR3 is TGCGCCAGCAGCGGGACAGGGGCTTACACAGATACGCAGTATTTT. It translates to CASSGTGAYTDTQYF.